The rows below give T cell receptor beta chains drawn from one sample of a study of cytomegalovirus exposure and HLA in healthy donors. Libraries were prepared by immunoSEQ multiplex PCR; TCRdb keeps only in-frame clonotypes and omits some of them. The table has around 190,000 clones, around 84% seen once. The sequenced material came from PBMCs. The receptors come from a middle-aged man in good health and CMV-seropositive. Each CDR3 is given with its conserved first and last residue. A D gene is named only where the DNA matches it firmly.

D: TRBD1; V: TRBV5-1; J: TRBJ1-2; CDR3: CASSPGQGARGYTF
D: -; V: TRBV2; J: TRBJ2-6; CDR3: CASRTGTGANVLTF
D: -; V: TRBV28; J: TRBJ2-5; CDR3: CASSPGHRQETQYF
D: -; V: TRBV29-1; J: TRBJ2-7; CDR3: CSVQYFYEQYF
D: TRBD2; V: TRBV5-4; J: TRBJ2-2; CDR3: CASSQGQRGGNTGELFF
D: -; V: TRBV21-1; J: TRBJ2-6; CDR3: CASSFPAVEGGANVLTF
D: TRBD1; V: TRBV28; J: TRBJ1-1; CDR3: CASSPYRAGGPEAFF
D: TRBD1; V: TRBV28; J: TRBJ2-1; CDR3: CASRGTGGHEQFF
D: -; V: TRBV6-1; J: TRBJ2-6; CDR3: CASGASGANVLTF
D: TRBD2; V: TRBV7-9; J: TRBJ2-3; CDR3: CAEGGSLGNTQYF
D: -; V: TRBV19; J: TRBJ2-7; CDR3: CASSIGRGTYEQYF
D: -; V: TRBV2; J: TRBJ1-1; CDR3: CASRTEGAFF
D: TRBD2; V: TRBV7-2; J: TRBJ2-5; CDR3: CASSLLAAQETQYF
D: -; V: TRBV19; J: TRBJ2-5; CDR3: CASSNRDKETQYF
D: TRBD1; V: TRBV2; J: TRBJ1-1; CDR3: CASRRQGLTEAFF
D: TRBD1; V: TRBV28; J: TRBJ2-3; CDR3: CASADLYRGPDTQYF
D: TRBD2; V: TRBV5-5; J: TRBJ2-1; CDR3: CASSLWLAGYEQFF
D: TRBD2; V: TRBV5-1; J: TRBJ2-7; CDR3: CASRVGTSGDYEQYF
D: TRBD1; V: TRBV7-9; J: TRBJ1-4; CDR3: CASSMGQVGKLFF
D: TRBD2; V: TRBV5-1; J: TRBJ2-2; CDR3: CASSFAGANTGELFF
D: TRBD1; V: TRBV6-1; J: TRBJ1-6; CDR3: CASGGTDNYNSPLHF
D: TRBD2; V: TRBV6-5; J: TRBJ2-5; CDR3: CASSNPGGETQYF
D: -; V: TRBV5-1; J: TRBJ2-3; CDR3: CASQVFGAADTQYF
D: TRBD1; V: TRBV5-1; J: TRBJ2-3; CDR3: CASSQDGTGGFTDTQYF
D: -; V: TRBV4-1; J: TRBJ1-5; CDR3: CASSQQGLLNQPQHF
D: TRBD1; V: TRBV6-5; J: TRBJ1-3; CDR3: CASRRQGLSGNTIYF
D: TRBD2; V: TRBV11-1; J: TRBJ2-4; CDR3: CASSLGGSGDLNIQYF
D: -; V: TRBV6-5; J: TRBJ1-1; CDR3: CASSSNSALAAFF
D: -; V: TRBV9; J: TRBJ1-5; CDR3: CASSEQGRGQPQHF
D: TRBD1; V: TRBV2; J: TRBJ1-5; CDR3: CASSQTGVDQPQHF